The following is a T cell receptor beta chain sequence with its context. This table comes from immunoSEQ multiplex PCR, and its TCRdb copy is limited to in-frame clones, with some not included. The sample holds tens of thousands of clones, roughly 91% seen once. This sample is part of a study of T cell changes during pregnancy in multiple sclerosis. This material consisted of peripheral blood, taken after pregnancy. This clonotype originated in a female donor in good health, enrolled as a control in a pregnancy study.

Here the CDR3 reads CATREEQSNTEAFF. The CDR3 DNA reads TGTGCCACCCGGGAGGAACAGTCGAACACTGAAGCTTTCTTT. The J gene is TRBJ1-1, the V gene TRBV15; D gene unclear. The germline V and J ends were trimmed by 8 bases and 1 base, with 14 bases remaining between them. Germline loops: CDR1 LNHNV, CDR2 YYDKDF (reference sequence). There are 14 residues in the CDR3.